This TCR beta chain was observed in a study of T cells expressing NK-cell markers. Study as a whole: The study drew TCR beta repertoires from sorted CD3+CD56+NKG2C+, CD3+CD56+NKG2C- and CD3+CD56-NKG2C+ T cells.

TCRdb reprocessed the 5' RACE reads and reports one entry per CDR3 protein, with no DNA. There are about 380,000 distinct CDR3 sequences in the sample, with 5.2% held by the top ten. Germline V gene lookup returns CDR1 MDHEN and CDR2 SYDVKM. The CDR3 has 15 residues. The receptor was isolated from a man aged 18 to 69 in good health. What was sequenced was blood T cells: a sorted CD56 or NKG2C T cell subset, CD4+ or CD8+ T cells, or bulk PBMC T cells (not recorded which). The chain combines TRBV28 with TRBJ2-3; TCRdb picks TRBD1, but there is no DNA to check that call. The CDR3 spells CASSSPGTGMGTQYF.